This T cell receptor beta chain was profiled in a study of blood T cell repertoires in COVID-19. Trimming at V came to 6 bases and at J to 8 bases, leaving 8 bases not matched to a gene. The CDR3 extends over 14 amino acids. Germline CDR1 SEHNR, CDR2 FQNEAQ (reference sequence). Authors' data handling: Amplification with reference gene primers provided the estimates of nucleated cell counts. Here immunoSEQ multiplex PCR was the method, and the copy in TCRdb shows in-frame clones only, minus some. V and J calls and clone size come straight from that table; D and trimming were deduced from the DNA. The sample lists about 230,000 clones; 85% to 90% were seen once.

The sequencing input was peripheral blood. V usage is TRBV7-9 and J usage is TRBJ1-4; 8 bases are shared with TRBD1. The TCR was taken from a man in his fifties with COVID-19, enrolled during active disease. CDR3 coding DNA: TGTGCCAGCAGGCCAACCGGGACAGGCGAAAAACTGTTTTTT. As protein: CASRPTGTGEKLFF.